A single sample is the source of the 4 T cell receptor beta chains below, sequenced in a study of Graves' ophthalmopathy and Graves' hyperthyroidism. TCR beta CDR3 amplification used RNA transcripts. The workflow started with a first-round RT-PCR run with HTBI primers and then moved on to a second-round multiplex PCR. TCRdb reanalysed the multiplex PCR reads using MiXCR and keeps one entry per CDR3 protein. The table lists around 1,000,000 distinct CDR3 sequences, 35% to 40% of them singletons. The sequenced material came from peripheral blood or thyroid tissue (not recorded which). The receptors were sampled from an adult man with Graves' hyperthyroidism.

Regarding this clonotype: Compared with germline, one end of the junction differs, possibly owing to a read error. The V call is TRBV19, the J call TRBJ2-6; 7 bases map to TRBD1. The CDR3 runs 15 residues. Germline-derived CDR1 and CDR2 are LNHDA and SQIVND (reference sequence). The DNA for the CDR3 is TGTGCCAGTACAGGGACAGCTCATGGGGACAACGTCCTGACTTTC. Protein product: CASTGTAHGDNVLTF.

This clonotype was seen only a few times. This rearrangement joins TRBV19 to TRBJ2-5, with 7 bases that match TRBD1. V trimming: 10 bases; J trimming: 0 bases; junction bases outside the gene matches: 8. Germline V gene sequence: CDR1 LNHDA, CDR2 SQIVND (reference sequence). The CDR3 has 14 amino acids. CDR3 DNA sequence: TGTGCCACAAGACGACAGGGATACCAAGAGACCCAGTACTTC. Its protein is CATRRQGYQETQYF.

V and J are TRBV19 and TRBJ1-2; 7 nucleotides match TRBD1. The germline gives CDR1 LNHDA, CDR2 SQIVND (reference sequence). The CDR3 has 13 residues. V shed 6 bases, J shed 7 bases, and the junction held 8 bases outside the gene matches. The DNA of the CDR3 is TGTGCCAGTAGCTTACGTAACAGGGGTGGCTACACCTTC. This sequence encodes CASSLRNRGGYTF.

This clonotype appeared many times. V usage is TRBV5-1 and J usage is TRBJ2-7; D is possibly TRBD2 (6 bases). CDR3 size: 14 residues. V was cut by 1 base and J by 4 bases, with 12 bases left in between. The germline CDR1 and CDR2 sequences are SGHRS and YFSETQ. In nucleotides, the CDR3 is TGCGCCAGCAGCTTGCACAGGAGGGAATACGAGCAGTACTTC. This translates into CASSLHRREYEQYF.